This TCR beta chain was sequenced for a study of regulatory T cells in long-lasting Graves disease. HTBI primers from iRepertoire and Arm-PCR of CDR3 regions yielded the TCR beta libraries. Via MiXCR, TCRdb re-called the multiplex PCR reads, giving one row per CDR3 protein. The table includes roughly 400,000 distinct CDR3 sequences, about 15% detected once. Time point specified: newly diagnosed GD, antithyroid drugs for less than 3 months. From PBMCs, RNA was extracted and then used to make the TCR library. Patients hailed from an endocrinology department in Xi'an, China. The data were also submitted as part of a second study, on T cells in Graves' hyperthyroidism and ophthalmopathy. That work contributes: Together with thyroid ultrasound, orbital computed tomography, serum thyroxine and TRAb, clinical symptoms were used for diagnoses. The primer set for the first-round RT-PCR of the TCR CDR3 was HTBI. Ophthalmopathy could be told apart from stable hyperthyroidism with a 13 V-J model.

This sequence originates from a woman in her forties with Graves disease. Material: peripheral blood mononuclear cells (PBMCs), obtained at new diagnosis, from a patient treated with antithyroid drugs.

CDR3 protein: CASSFRQSYNQPQHF. The CDR3 DNA sequence: TGTGCCAGCAGCTTTAGGCAGAGTTACAATCAGCCCCAGCATTTT. This chain connects TRBV7-2 to TRBJ1-5, with no clear D. Trimming took off 3 bases at V and 3 bases at J, with 12 bases between the two ends. This CDR3 comprises 15 residues. Germline V gene sequence: CDR1 SGHTA, CDR2 FQGNSA.